This TCR beta chain was observed in a study of CD8+CD57+ T cells in acquired aplastic anemia. Looking at the study overall: Sorted CD4+ and CD8+ cell DNA averaged roughly 3 ug.

Turning to this clonotype: Its specificity is unknown.

By flow cytometry, patients selected for sequencing had shown an expansion of CD8+CD57+ cells. The diagnosis in all patients was severe acquired aplastic anemia. The use of genomic DNA as template underpinned the TCR beta VDJ and CDR3 profiling. TCRdb fed the reads into MiXCR, producing one record per CDR3 protein. Of approximately 180,000 distinct CDR3 sequences listed, over 40% are singletons. Study-wide results and caveats: A significant difference in CD8+ Simpson's diversity between patients and controls was not found.

The CDR3 contains 12 residues. V lost 5 bases and J 5 bases, leaving 8 bases between the germline ends. Germline CDR1 SGHTA, CDR2 FQGNSA. The rearrangement links TRBV7-2 to TRBJ2-3; D unresolved. The clonotype comes from a human donor with aplastic anemia. The sequenced sample consisted of sorted CD4+, CD8+, or CD8+CD57+ T cells (not recorded which) from PBMCs. The CDR3, as DNA: TGTGCCAGCAGCCTCCACAAAGATACGCAGTATTTT. Translated, it gives CASSLHKDTQYF.